This T cell receptor beta chain was identified during a study of CD8 T cells in Susac syndrome. TCR beta from blood CD8+ and CD4+ T cells was sequenced. TEMRA cells were enriched by FACS, while CD8+ and CD4+ T cells were obtained through a negative isolation that was performed magnetically. RNA was extracted with the RNeasy kit, and a quantity of about 0.45 to 1 ug was reverse transcribed using random hexamers. With immunoSEQ multiplex PCR, TCR beta CDR3 was amplified across 54 Vbeta and 13 Jbeta. TCRdb passed the immunoSEQ multiplex PCR reads through MiXCR, listing each CDR3 protein once. Here the sample spans some 260,000 distinct CDR3 sequences, roughly 95% being singletons. The CDR3 extends over 13 amino acids. The germline V gene has CDR1 SQVTM and CDR2 ANQGSEA. V was pared by 4 bases and J by 4 bases, with 11 bases between.

Sequenced sample: CD4+ T cells from PBMCs. V and J are TRBV29-1 and TRBJ2-1; D is unclear. The origin of this receptor is a human donor with multiple sclerosis. The CDR3 loop reads CSVVELSYNEQFF. The CDR3 coding sequence is TGCAGCGTTGTAGAGCTGTCGTACAATGAGCAGTTCTTC.